Detailed here is one T cell receptor beta chain. This entry comes from a study of T cells expressing NK-cell markers. Whole-study context: Seropositivity for HCMV was found in seven of the eight sequenced donors, with one seronegative.

With the 5' RACE reads reprocessed, TCRdb shows one record per CDR3 protein and no DNA. Its table lists about 550,000 distinct CDR3 sequences. Germline-derived CDR1 and CDR2 are LGHNA and YSLEER. The CDR3 has 13 residues. The rearrangement links TRBV4-3 to TRBJ2-7; lacking DNA, the TRBD1 call made by TCRdb goes unchecked. This clonotype was obtained from a man aged 18 to 30 in good health. Sequenced sample: blood T cells: a sorted CD56 or NKG2C T cell subset, CD4+ or CD8+ T cells, or bulk PBMC T cells (not recorded which). The CDR3 here is CASSQGTDYEQYF.